These 17 T cell receptor beta chains were all obtained from the same sample, sequenced in a study of CD8+ T cells in alopecia areata. Extracted RNA was reverse transcribed into cDNA, the sequencing template. TCRdb's table, derived via immunoSEQ multiplex PCR, lists solely in-frame clones and lacks some. Of about 210,000 clones listed, 64% are singletons. As to treatment: oral pan-JAK inhibitor, 5-10 mg twice daily. Source: CD4+ T cells sorted from blood, taken at week 4, from a patient treated with tofacitinib. Every receptor here comes from a human donor with alopecia areata.

This clone turned up a few times. This chain links TRBV30 with TRBJ1-6; maybe TRBD1 (5 bases). This CDR3 region has 15 residues. Germline V CDR1 and CDR2: GTSNPN, SVGIG (reference sequence). V was pared by 1 base and J by 10 bases, with 17 bases between. DNA of the CDR3: TGTGCCTGGAGTGGTCCCGGGACCGGGGGATCACCCCTCCACTTT. This codes for CAWSGPGTGGSPLHF.

The rearrangement links TRBV29-1 to TRBJ2-3, with TRBD2 matching over 13 bases. The CDR3 runs 15 residues. Germline CDR1 SQVTM, CDR2 ANQGSEA. Trimming took 3 bases from V and 14 from J; bases not matched to a gene: 14. CDR3: CSVDGRLAGGLRAYF. CDR3 DNA: TGCAGCGTTGACGGCCGACTAGCGGGGGGCCTACGGGCGTATTTT.

In the case of this clone: Distinct nucleotide sequences in the sample also encode this CDR3. The rearrangement uses TRBV30 and TRBJ1-2, with a possible D match to TRBD1 (6 bases). CDR1 GTSNPN and CDR2 SVGIG come from the germline V gene (reference sequence). The length of the CDR3 is 12 residues. The V end lost 3 bases, the J end lost 7 bases, and 12 bases lay between the germline ends. CDR3 residues: CAWRPPGAGYTF. The CDR3 nucleotides are TGTGCCTGGAGGCCCCCAGGGGCTGGCTACACCTTC.

This clone was counted between two and nine times. The sample holds other DNA sequences that translate to the same CDR3. The rearrangement links TRBV5-6 to TRBJ2-7; 7 positions match TRBD1. The germline gives CDR1 SGHDT, CDR2 YYEEEE. J was trimmed by 5 bases and V by 4 bases; bases with no gene match: 3. The CDR3 consists of 12 residues. This CDR3 is CASSPGQDEQYF. The CDR3 nucleotides are TGTGCCAGCAGCCCCGGACAGGACGAGCAGTACTTC.

J is TRBJ2-1 and V is TRBV6-5; 7 nucleotides align to TRBD2. This CDR3 has 15 residues. The germline CDR1 and CDR2 sequences are MNHEY and SVGAGI. Germline trimming cut 5 bases from V and 9 bases from J; bases unmatched to any gene: 13. The DNA of the CDR3 is TGTGCCAGCAGTGGGGAGGGGTCGGGTAGCACTGAGCAGTTCTTC. It translates to CASSGEGSGSTEQFF.

The chain is built from TRBV19 and TRBJ2-5, with a tentative D call TRBD2 (6 bases). This CDR3 region has 11 residues. Germline CDR1 is LNHDA and CDR2 is SQIVND (reference sequence). CDR3 bases: TGTGCTACGGCGGGGAGAGAGACCCAGTACTTC. Its translation is CATAGRETQYF.

This chain links TRBV7-9 with TRBJ2-2; no firm D call. Trimming left V 4 bases short and J 1 base short, with 10 bases between. The CDR3 is 15 amino acids. The germline V gene encodes CDR1 SEHNR and CDR2 FQNEAQ (reference sequence). The CDR3 DNA reads as TGTGCCAGCAGCTCCTCGGGCCTGAACACCGGGGAGCTGTTTTTT. Its translation: CASSSSGLNTGELFF.

This clone was counted a few times. Because it lacks the conserved phenylalanine or tryptophan at the end, this CDR3 is likely a read error. The limits of the CDR3 on the DNA are not certain, so only TCRdb's listed CDR3 is given. V gene TRBV18 combines with J gene TRBJ2-7; whether TRBD2, the table's D call, matches the DNA was not checked. The CDR3 has 12 amino acids, counting both end residues. Germline V gene data show CDR1 as KGHSH and CDR2 as LQKENI. The CDR3 spells CASPTDWPRERP.

The rearrangement links TRBV7-2 to TRBJ1-2; D is undetermined. The CDR3 extends over 12 amino acids. Trimming removed 4 bases at V and 5 bases at J, with 8 bases between. Germline CDR1 reads SGHTA; CDR2 reads FQGNSA. The CDR3 sequence is CASSSIGYGYTF. The CDR3 nucleotides are TGTGCCAGCAGCTCCATCGGGTATGGCTACACCTTC.

Of note for this clone: Other DNA sequences from this sample encode an identical CDR3 as well. The chain joins TRBV5-6 to TRBJ1-5; D uncertain. The V gene's germline CDR1 is SGHDT and CDR2 YYEEEE. V shed 1 base and J shed 7 bases, with 6 bases lying between them. The CDR3 loop spans 12 amino acids. CDR3 sequence (DNA): TGTGCCAGCAGCTTGTTCAACCAGCCCCAGCATTTT. Protein: CASSLFNQPQHF.

Regarding this clone: Distinct nucleotide sequences in the sample also encode this CDR3. J is TRBJ1-2 and V is TRBV29-1, with TRBD1 as a possible D gene (6 bases). Trimming took 3 bases from V and 5 from J, leaving 10 bases between them. Germline V gives CDR1 SQVTM, CDR2 ANQGSEA. CDR3 length: 12 residues. The CDR3 DNA is TGCAGCGTTGACAGGGGAGGTTATGGCTACACCTTC. Its protein product is CSVDRGGYGYTF.

This clone was observed a handful of times. V usage is TRBV4-3 and J usage is TRBJ1-2; TRBD1 matches 9 bases. After removal of 4 bases from V and 4 bases from J, the junction contained 10 bases not matched to a gene. The CDR3 consists of 16 residues. Germline V gene lookup returns CDR1 LGHNA and CDR2 YSLEER. The CDR3 DNA reads TGCGCCAGCAGCCCGGAGGGACAGGGAATTTCCTATGGCTACACCTTC. Its translation is CASSPEGQGISYGYTF.

V gene TRBV29-1 combines with J gene TRBJ1-2, with D unresolved. Germline V gene sequence: CDR1 SQVTM, CDR2 ANQGSEA. This CDR3 comprises 15 residues. V lost 6 bases and J lost 7, with 24 bases in between. The DNA of the CDR3 is TGCAGCGTGGATGATGCGGCAGGTGTGTCGGGTGGCTACACCTTC. Amino acids: CSVDDAAGVSGGYTF.

This chain uses TRBV4-2 with TRBJ1-6; 10 bases match TRBD1. The J segment lost 8 bases and the V segment lost 4 bases, leaving 2 bases of the junction unmatched. This CDR3 is built from 14 residues. CDR1 and CDR2 from the germline V gene are LGHNA and YNFKEQ. CDR3: CASSLGTGDSPLHF. The CDR3 coding sequence is TGTGCCAGCAGCCTGGGGACAGGGGATTCACCCCTCCACTTT.

The chain joins TRBV30 to TRBJ2-5; 7 positions agree with TRBD2. CDR1 and CDR2 (germline): GTSNPN, SVGIG (reference sequence). This CDR3 comprises 11 residues. V lost 7 bases to trimming and J lost 5 bases; unmatched junction nucleotides: 4. CDR3 residues: CASREGETQYF. The CDR3 DNA follows: TGTGCCTCCAGGGAGGGGGAGACCCAGTACTTC.

The count of this clone is one. The J gene is TRBJ1-2, the V gene TRBV18; D remains unclear. Germline CDR1 is KGHSH and CDR2 is LQKENI. The ends were cut back, 3 bases at V and 6 bases at J, with 8 bases in the middle. The length of the CDR3 is 12 residues. The DNA for the CDR3 is TGTGCCAGCTCACCCCAGGAGGATGGCTACACCTTC. As protein: CASSPQEDGYTF.

The V gene is TRBV29-1, the J gene TRBJ1-5; D unresolved. In germline, CDR1 is SQVTM, CDR2 ANQGSEA. V lost 7 bases, J lost 5 bases, and 12 bases lay in between. This CDR3 has 12 amino acids. CDR3 bases: TGCAGCGCGGGAGAGACGGATCAGCCCCAGCATTTT. The encoded protein is CSAGETDQPQHF. The full variable domain, its missing parts supplied by reference TRBV29-1 and TRBJ1-5, is SAVISQKPSRDICQRGTSLTIQCQVDSQVTMMFWYRQQPGQSLTLIATANQGSEATYESGFVIDKFPISRPNLTFSTLTVSNMSPEDSSIYLCSAGETDQPQHFGDGTRLSIL.